This T cell receptor (beta chain) was obtained from a study of T cells in tuberculosis. Study background: Sequenced TCRs come from CD1B-GMM tetramer-binding T cells. A South African cohort included IGRA-negative adolescents, latently infected IGRA-positive adolescents and adults with active tuberculosis.

Here immunoSEQ multiplex PCR was the method, and the copy in TCRdb shows in-frame clones only, minus some. The data show under 25,000 clones, around 97% seen once. About this clone: Its cognate antigen is unknown.

Germline V gene sequence: CDR1 MNHEY, CDR2 SVGAGI. The ends were cut back, 4 bases at V and 0 bases at J, with 10 bases in the middle. This CDR3 contains 15 residues. General study points: Smaller distances to GMM-specific TCRs suggested their expansion in active tuberculosis. Smaller alpha distances in active tuberculosis partly reflected shorter CDR3-alpha lengths.

This clonotype originated in a donor aged 10 to 29 with latent tuberculosis or without tuberculosis infection. V is TRBV6-5 and J is TRBJ1-5; D uncertain. The sequenced material came from PBMCs. The CDR3 nucleotides are TGTGCCAGCAGTTTGTCGGAGACTAGCAATCAGCCCCAGCATTTT. It specifies CASSLSETSNQPQHF.